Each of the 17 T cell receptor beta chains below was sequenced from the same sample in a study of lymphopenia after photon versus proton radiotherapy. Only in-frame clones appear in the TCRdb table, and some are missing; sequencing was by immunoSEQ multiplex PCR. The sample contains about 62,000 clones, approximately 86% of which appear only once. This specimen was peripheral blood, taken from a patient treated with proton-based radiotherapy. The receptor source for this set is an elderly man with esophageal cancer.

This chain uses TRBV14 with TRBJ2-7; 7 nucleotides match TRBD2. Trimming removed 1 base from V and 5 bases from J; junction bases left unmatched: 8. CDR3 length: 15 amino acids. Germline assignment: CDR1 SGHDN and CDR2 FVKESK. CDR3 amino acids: CASSQGGGSLHEQYF. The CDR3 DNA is TGTGCCAGCAGCCAAGGAGGCGGGAGTCTTCACGAGCAGTACTTC. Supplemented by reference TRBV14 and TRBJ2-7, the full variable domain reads EAGVTQFPSHSVIEKGQTVTLRCDPISGHDNLYWYRRVMGKEIKFLLHFVKESKQDESGMPNNRFLAERTGGTYSTLKVQPAELEDSGVYFCASSQGGGSLHEQYFGPGTRLTVT.

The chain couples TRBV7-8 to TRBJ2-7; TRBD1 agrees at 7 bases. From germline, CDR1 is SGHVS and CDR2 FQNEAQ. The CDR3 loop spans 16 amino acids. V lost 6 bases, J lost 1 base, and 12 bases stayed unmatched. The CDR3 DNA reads TGTGCCAGCAGTTTCACAGGGGATCAAACATCCTACGAGCAGTACTTC. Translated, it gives CASSFTGDQTSYEQYF.

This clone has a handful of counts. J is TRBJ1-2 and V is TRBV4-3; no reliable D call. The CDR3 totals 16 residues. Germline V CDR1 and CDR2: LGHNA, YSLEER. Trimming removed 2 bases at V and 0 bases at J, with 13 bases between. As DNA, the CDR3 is TGCGCCAGCAGCCAATTTAGAGAAGCCTCTAACTATGGCTACACCTTC. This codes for CASSQFREASNYGYTF.

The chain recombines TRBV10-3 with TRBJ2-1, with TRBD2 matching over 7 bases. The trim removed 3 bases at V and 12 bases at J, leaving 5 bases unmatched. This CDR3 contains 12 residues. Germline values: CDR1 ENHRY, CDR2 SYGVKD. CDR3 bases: TGTGCCATCAGTGACCCGAGGGAGGGGCAGTTCTTC. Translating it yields CAISDPREGQFF.

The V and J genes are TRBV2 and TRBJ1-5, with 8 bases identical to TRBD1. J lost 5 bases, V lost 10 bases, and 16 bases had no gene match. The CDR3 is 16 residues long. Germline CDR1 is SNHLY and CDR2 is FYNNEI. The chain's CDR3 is CATPRPGQVRYQPQHF. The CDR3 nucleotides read TGTGCCACCCCTCGGCCGGGACAGGTCAGGTATCAGCCCCAGCATTTT.

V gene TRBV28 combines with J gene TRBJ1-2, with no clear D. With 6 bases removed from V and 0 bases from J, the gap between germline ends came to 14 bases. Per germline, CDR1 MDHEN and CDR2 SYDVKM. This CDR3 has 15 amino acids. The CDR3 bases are TGTGCCAGCAGCAGCCCCAGACGGGCTAACTATGGCTACACCTTC. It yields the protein CASSSPRRANYGYTF.

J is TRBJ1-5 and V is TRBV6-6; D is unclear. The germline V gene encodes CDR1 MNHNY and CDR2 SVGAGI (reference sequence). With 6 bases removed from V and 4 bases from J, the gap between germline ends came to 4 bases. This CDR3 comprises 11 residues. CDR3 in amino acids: CASSLNQPQHF. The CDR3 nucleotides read TGTGCCAGCAGCCTGAATCAGCCCCAGCATTTT.

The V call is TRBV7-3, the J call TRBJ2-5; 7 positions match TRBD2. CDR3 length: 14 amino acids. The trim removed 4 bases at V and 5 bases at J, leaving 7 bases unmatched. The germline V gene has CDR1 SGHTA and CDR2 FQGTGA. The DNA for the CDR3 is TGTGCCAGCAGCTCTGTTGGGGGGGTGGAGACCCAGTACTTC. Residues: CASSSVGGVETQYF.

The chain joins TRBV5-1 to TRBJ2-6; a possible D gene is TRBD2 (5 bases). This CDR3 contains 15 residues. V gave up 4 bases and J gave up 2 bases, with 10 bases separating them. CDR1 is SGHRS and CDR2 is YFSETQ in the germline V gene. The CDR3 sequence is CASSLTRTGANVLTF. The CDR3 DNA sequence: TGCGCCAGCAGCCTCACTAGGACTGGGGCCAACGTCCTGACTTTC.

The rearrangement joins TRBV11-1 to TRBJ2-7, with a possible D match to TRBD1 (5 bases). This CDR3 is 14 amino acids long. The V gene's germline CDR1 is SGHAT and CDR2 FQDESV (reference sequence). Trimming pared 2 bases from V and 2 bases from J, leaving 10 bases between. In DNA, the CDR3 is TGTGCCAGCAGCTTACGCGACAGCACCTACGAGCAGTACTTC. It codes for CASSLRDSTYEQYF.

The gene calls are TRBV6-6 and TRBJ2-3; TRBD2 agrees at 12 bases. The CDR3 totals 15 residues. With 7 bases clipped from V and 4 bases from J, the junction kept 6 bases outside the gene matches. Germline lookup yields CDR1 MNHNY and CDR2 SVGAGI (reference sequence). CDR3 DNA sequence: TGTGCCAGCACCCAACTAGCGGGAGGTGCAGATACGCAGTATTTT. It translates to CASTQLAGGADTQYF.

This CDR3 reads CASSSEGQYEQYF. DNA of the CDR3: TGTGCCAGTAGTTCGGAGGGCCAGTACGAGCAGTACTTC. The genes are TRBV19 and TRBJ2-7; D is perhaps TRBD2 (6 bases). V gave up 5 bases and J gave up 4 bases, with 12 bases separating them. CDR1 and CDR2 from the germline V gene are LNHDA and SQIVND (reference sequence). The CDR3 consists of 13 residues.

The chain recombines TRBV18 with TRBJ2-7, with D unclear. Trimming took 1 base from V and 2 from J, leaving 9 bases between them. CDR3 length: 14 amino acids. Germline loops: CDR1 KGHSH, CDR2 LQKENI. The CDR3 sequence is CASSPLDTTYEQYF. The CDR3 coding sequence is TGTGCCAGCTCACCACTCGATACAACCTACGAGCAGTACTTC.

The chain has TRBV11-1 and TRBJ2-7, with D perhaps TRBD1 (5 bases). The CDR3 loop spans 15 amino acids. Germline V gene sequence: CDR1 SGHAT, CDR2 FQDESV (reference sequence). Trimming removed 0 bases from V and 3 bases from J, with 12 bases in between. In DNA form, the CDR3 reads TGTGCCAGCAGCTTAGCGTTACCAGGGATCTACGAGCAGTACTTC. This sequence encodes CASSLALPGIYEQYF.

The CDR3 region has the DNA TGTGCCAGCAAACAGATGTGGGCTCCGAACACTGAAGCTTTCTTT. It codes for CASKQMWAPNTEAFF. The V and J genes are TRBV2 and TRBJ1-1; D is unclear. Germline loops: CDR1 SNHLY, CDR2 FYNNEI. The CDR3 totals 15 residues. V lost 7 bases and J lost 1, with 16 bases in between.

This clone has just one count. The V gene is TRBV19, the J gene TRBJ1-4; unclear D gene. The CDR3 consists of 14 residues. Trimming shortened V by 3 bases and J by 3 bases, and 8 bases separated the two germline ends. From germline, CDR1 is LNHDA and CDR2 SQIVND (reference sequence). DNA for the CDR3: TGTGCCAGTAGTATGGATGGATCTAATGAAAAACTGTTTTTT. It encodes CASSMDGSNEKLFF.

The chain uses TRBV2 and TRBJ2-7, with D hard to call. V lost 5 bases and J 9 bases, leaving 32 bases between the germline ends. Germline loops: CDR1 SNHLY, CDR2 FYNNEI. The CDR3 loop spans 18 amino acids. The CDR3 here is CASSPQVFARRRKGGQYF. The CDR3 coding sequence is TGTGCCAGCAGTCCCCAGGTCTTTGCGCGACGCCGGAAGGGCGGGCAGTACTTC.